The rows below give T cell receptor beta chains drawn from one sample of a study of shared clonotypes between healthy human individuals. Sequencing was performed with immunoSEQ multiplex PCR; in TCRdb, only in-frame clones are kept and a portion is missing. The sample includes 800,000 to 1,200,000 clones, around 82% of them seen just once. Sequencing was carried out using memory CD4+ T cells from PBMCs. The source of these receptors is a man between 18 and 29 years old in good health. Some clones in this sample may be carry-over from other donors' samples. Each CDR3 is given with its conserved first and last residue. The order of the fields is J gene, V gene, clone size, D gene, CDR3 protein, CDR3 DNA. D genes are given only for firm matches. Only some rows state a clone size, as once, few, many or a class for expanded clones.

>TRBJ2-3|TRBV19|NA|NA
CASSPGGRFTDTQYF
TGTGCCAGTAGTCCCGGAGGGCGGTTCACAGATACGCAGTATTTT
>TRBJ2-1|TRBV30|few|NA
CAWSETTYNEQFF
TGTGCCTGGAGCGAGACCACCTACAATGAGCAGTTCTTC
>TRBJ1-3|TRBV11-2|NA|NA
CASSLTTGGNTIYF
TGTGCCAGCAGCCTGACGACAGGAGGAAACACCATATATTTT
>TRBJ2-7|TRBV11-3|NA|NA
CASSLVGRSYEQYF
TGTGCCAGCAGCTTAGTAGGGAGATCCTACGAGCAGTACTTC
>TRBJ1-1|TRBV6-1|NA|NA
CASSDVEGGDTEAFF
TGTGCCAGCAGTGACGTAGAAGGGGGGGACACTGAAGCTTTCTTT
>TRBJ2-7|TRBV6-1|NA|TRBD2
CASSEVWGLAGVGYEQYF
TGTGCCAGCAGTGAGGTTTGGGGGCTAGCGGGAGTAGGCTACGAGCAGTACTTC
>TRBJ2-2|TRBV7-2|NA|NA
CASSFSYRELFF
TGTGCCAGCAGCTTCAGTTACAGGGAGCTGTTTTTT
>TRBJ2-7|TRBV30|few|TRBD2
CAWGLAGDEQYF
TGTGCCTGGGGCCTAGCGGGCGACGAGCAGTACTTC
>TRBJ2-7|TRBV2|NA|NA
CASSFASYEQYF
TGTGCCAGCAGTTTTGCCAGCTACGAGCAGTACTTC
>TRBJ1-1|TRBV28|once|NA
CASSLLGLGAEAFF
TGTGCCAGCAGTTTATTAGGTCTAGGGGCTGAAGCTTTCTTT